The 26 T cell receptor beta chains below come from one sample, sequenced in a study of metastatic and nonmetastatic thyroid tumors. Each patient came to thyroid surgery without any prior treatment (of any kind). Via MiXCR, TCRdb re-called the PCR reads. Found here are about 30,000 clones, around a quarter of them singletons; the top ten hold around 9.6%. Specimen: blood. The receptors derive from a female donor with papillary thyroid cancer or a benign thyroid nodule (not recorded which). Some clones in this sample may be carry-over from other donors' samples.

V gene TRBV7-3 combines with J gene TRBJ2-2, with D perhaps TRBD1 or TRBD2 (5 bases each). Germline-derived CDR1 and CDR2 are SGHTA and FQGTGA. V lost 5 bases, J lost 6 bases, and 19 bases lay in between. The CDR3 extends over 16 amino acids. The DNA of the CDR3 is TGTGCCAGCAGCCCTGGGGGAATTGGGTTTTCCGGGGAGCTGTTTTTT. This encodes CASSPGGIGFSGELFF.

Many counts were recorded for this clone. The genes are TRBV20-1 and TRBJ2-2; D remains unclear. The CDR3 covers 14 residues. Germline CDR1 and CDR2: DFQATT and SNEGSKA (reference sequence). The germline V and J ends were trimmed by 0 bases and 4 bases, with 9 bases remaining between them. The CDR3 DNA follows: TGCAGTGCTAGAGATCAGCAGGCCACCGGGGAGCTGTTTTTT. It yields the protein CSARDQQATGELFF.

This clone has at least ten counts. This chain links TRBV11-2 with TRBJ1-1, with D unresolved. This CDR3 comprises 13 residues. CDR1 is SGHAT and CDR2 is FQNNGV in the germline V gene. Trimming removed 2 bases from V and 4 bases from J, with 8 bases in between. The CDR3: CASSLQEGTEAFF. In nucleotides, the CDR3 is TGTGCCAGCAGCTTACAGGAAGGCACTGAAGCTTTCTTT.

This clone was detected many times. V usage is TRBV3-1 and J usage is TRBJ2-1; TRBD2 matches at 9 bases. The CDR3 has 15 amino acids. With V trimmed by 1 base and J by 7 bases, 5 bases remained unmatched. CDR1 is LGHDT, CDR2 YNNKEL, per germline (reference sequence). This chain's CDR3 is CASSQGSGSRNEQFF. CDR3 bases: TGTGCCAGCAGCCAAGGTAGCGGGAGTAGGAATGAGCAGTTCTTC.

By sample fraction, this clone is medium-sized. The chain employs TRBV6-2 or TRBV6-3 and TRBJ2-7; the match to TRBD2 covers 8 bases. CDR1 and CDR2 (germline): MNHEY, SVGEGT. This CDR3 region has 15 residues. Trimming cost V 7 bases and J 0 bases; bases outside gene matches: 8. CDR3 nucleotide sequence: TGTGCCAGCAAGACAGAGCGGGAGAACTCCTACGAGCAGTACTTC. This codes for CASKTERENSYEQYF.

In its sample, this clone ranks as medium-sized. CDR3 DNA sequence: TGTGCCAGCAAAGGACTTGGCCACGAGCAGTACTTC. Protein product: CASKGLGHEQYF. The chain combines TRBV28 with TRBJ2-7; weak D call: TRBD2 (5 bases). Germline CDR1 is MDHEN and CDR2 is SYDVKM. Trimming removed 7 bases from V and 5 bases from J, with 12 bases in between. This CDR3 is 12 amino acids long.

This clone was recorded many times. The V call is TRBV5-1, the J call TRBJ1-1, with D possibly TRBD1 on 6 matching bases. Germline CDR1 reads SGHRS; CDR2 reads YFSETQ. CDR3 length: 15 amino acids. V gave up 3 bases and J gave up 4 bases, with 16 bases separating them. In DNA, the CDR3 is TGCGCCAGCAGCTCCTTACAGGGTGATGGCACTGAAGCTTTCTTT. Amino acid sequence: CASSSLQGDGTEAFF.

The sample holds many counts of this clone. J is TRBJ1-2 and V is TRBV12-3 or TRBV12-4; the D gene is possibly TRBD1 (6 bases). V was pared by 5 bases and J by 4 bases, with 11 bases between. The CDR3 is made up of 13 amino acids. CDR3 coding DNA: TGTGCCAGCAGTCTCCGGGACACCTATGGCTACACCTTC. As protein: CASSLRDTYGYTF.

This clone ranks as medium-sized. This chain joins TRBV6-1 and TRBJ2-7, with D unclear. V was clipped by 3 bases and J by 2 bases, with 8 bases between them. The germline V gene has CDR1 MNHNS and CDR2 SASEGT. This CDR3 region has 13 residues. The CDR3 loop is CASSDKVPYEQYF. The CDR3 region has the DNA TGTGCCAGCAGTGATAAGGTACCCTACGAGCAGTACTTC.

This chain's CDR3 is CSAQTQLAGGLSTDTQYF. CDR3 sequence (DNA): TGCAGTGCCCAAACCCAACTAGCGGGAGGCCTCAGTACAGATACGCAGTATTTT. The chain uses TRBV20-1 and TRBJ2-3; the match to TRBD2 covers 12 bases. The CDR3 runs 18 residues. V lost 6 bases to trimming and J lost 3 bases; unmatched junction nucleotides: 16. Germline V gene sequence: CDR1 DFQATT, CDR2 SNEGSKA (reference sequence).

Of note for this clone: Its ends do not fully match the called genes, so a read error is possible. The gene calls are TRBV12-3 or TRBV12-4 and TRBJ2-5; 7 bases are shared with TRBD1. This CDR3 is built from 13 residues. CDR3 loop: CASRPGTAETRYF. As DNA, the CDR3 is TGTGCCAGCAGGCCAGGGACAGCGGAGACCCGGTACTTC.

The chain couples TRBV28 to TRBJ2-7, with TRBD2 identical over 7 bases. Germline-derived CDR1 and CDR2 are MDHEN and SYDVKM. This CDR3 is built from 18 residues. The V and J ends lost 7 bases and 7 bases, in that order; junction bases with no gene match: 25. The CDR3 nucleotides are TGTGCCAGCACTCCTTGGGGGGGTGGCGGGGCCCGGGGAGATGAGCAGTACTTC. It encodes CASTPWGGGGARGDEQYF.

This clone has at least ten counts. The chain carries TRBV5-6 and TRBJ2-1; D unclear. The CDR3 extends over 13 amino acids. With 1 base removed from V and 6 bases from J, the gap between germline ends came to 8 bases. Germline loops: CDR1 SGHDT, CDR2 YYEEEE. The CDR3 here is CASSLSLPNEQFF. CDR3 coding DNA: TGTGCCAGCAGCTTGTCCCTTCCCAATGAGCAGTTCTTC.

The chain uses TRBV5-1 and TRBJ2-1; D gene ambiguous. The V gene's germline CDR1 is SGHRS and CDR2 YFSETQ. There are 15 residues in the CDR3. V dropped 6 bases and J dropped 2 bases, with 15 bases sitting between them. The CDR3 spells CASTAGGVTYNEQFF. The CDR3 region has the DNA TGCGCCAGCACAGCTGGTGGGGTTACCTACAATGAGCAGTTCTTC.

This clone was detected many times. The V call is TRBV7-8, the J call TRBJ2-1; D gene uncertain. The germline V and J ends were trimmed by 4 bases and 3 bases, with 10 bases remaining between them. CDR3 length: 14 amino acids. Germline CDR1 is SGHVS and CDR2 is FQNEAQ. The CDR3: CASSYFPGYNEQFF. The CDR3 nucleotides read TGTGCCAGCAGCTACTTCCCGGGCTACAATGAGCAGTTCTTC.

This clone ranks as medium-sized. The V and J genes are TRBV27 and TRBJ2-1; D remains unclear. The V and J ends lost 6 bases and 0 bases respectively, with 15 bases between them. Germline V CDR1 and CDR2: MNHEY, SMNVEV (reference sequence). This CDR3 has 16 amino acids. The CDR3 sequence is CASRPAMTSSYNEQFF. CDR3 nucleotides: TGTGCCAGCAGGCCCGCGATGACAAGCTCCTACAATGAGCAGTTCTTC.

There are many counts of this clone. CDR3 in amino acids: CASRGEGINQPQHF. DNA of the CDR3: TGCGCCAGCAGGGGGGAAGGGATCAATCAGCCCCAGCATTTT. This chain joins TRBV5-1 and TRBJ1-5; the D gene is possibly TRBD1 (5 bases). V dropped 5 bases and J dropped 3 bases, with 12 bases sitting between them. CDR1 and CDR2 (germline): SGHRS, YFSETQ. The CDR3 covers 14 residues.

This clone has a count of ten or more. J is TRBJ2-1 and V is TRBV5-5; 10 bases are shared with TRBD2. Trimming at V came to 5 bases and at J to 0 bases, leaving 2 bases not matched to a gene. Looked up from germline, CDR1 is SGHKS and CDR2 is YYEKEE (reference sequence). The CDR3 runs to 15 residues. CDR3 residues: CASRLAGGSYNEQFF. The CDR3 DNA sequence: TGTGCCAGCAGGTTAGCGGGGGGCTCCTACAATGAGCAGTTCTTC.

There are a few counts of this clone. This rearrangement joins TRBV28 to TRBJ2-3; D gene ambiguous. Trimming took off 8 bases at V and 7 bases at J, with 16 bases between the two ends. The CDR3 is 13 amino acids. The germline V gene has CDR1 MDHEN and CDR2 SYDVKM. CDR3 protein: CASGQLERHTQYF. The CDR3 region has the DNA TGTGCCAGCGGCCAGTTAGAAAGGCATACGCAGTATTTT.

This clone was observed at least ten times. The chain has TRBV6-1 and TRBJ2-5; tentatively, D is TRBD1 or TRBD2 (5 bases each). Germline V gives CDR1 MNHNS, CDR2 SASEGT. V was shortened by 5 bases and J by 6 bases, with 10 bases between the two germline ends. This CDR3 contains 12 residues. This chain's CDR3 is CASSSGTQTQYF. Written as DNA, the CDR3 is TGTGCCAGCAGTTCTGGGACCCAGACCCAGTACTTC.

This clone was picked up many times. V usage is TRBV6-2 or TRBV6-3 and J usage is TRBJ1-4; D unresolved. V lost 2 bases, J lost 4 bases, and 5 bases lay in between. CDR3 length: 13 amino acids. Germline V lookup: CDR1 MNHEY, CDR2 SVGEGT. The CDR3 sequence: CASSYDGNEKLFF. CDR3 DNA sequence: TGTGCCAGCAGTTACGACGGTAATGAAAAACTGTTTTTT.

The chain couples TRBV5-1 to TRBJ2-1, with 10 bases matching TRBD2. V was clipped by 8 bases and J by 1 base; unmatched bases: 6. Germline lookup yields CDR1 SGHRS and CDR2 YFSETQ. This CDR3 spans 15 amino acids. CDR3 amino acids: CASTPGLASYNEQFF. CDR3 DNA sequence: TGCGCCAGTACTCCGGGACTAGCGTCCTACAATGAGCAGTTCTTC.

In its sample, this clone was seen many times. A read error is possible here, since a much larger clone lies one base away. The CDR3 region is CAWRGRDRGLSSTGELFF. CDR3 bases: TGTGCCTGGAGAGGACGGGACAGGGGCCTTTCAAGCACCGGGGAGCTGTTTTTT. This rearrangement joins TRBV30 to TRBJ2-2, with TRBD1 matching over 10 bases. From germline, CDR1 is GTSNPN and CDR2 SVGIG (reference sequence). This CDR3 has 18 amino acids. Trimming took 3 bases from V and 4 from J; bases not matched to a gene: 14. Together with reference TRBV30 and TRBJ2-2, the CDR3 gives the full variable domain: SQTIHQWPATLVQPVGSPLSLECTVEGTSNPNLYWYRQAAGRGLQLLFYSVGIGQISSEVPQNLSASRPQDRQFILSSKKLLLSDSGFYLCAWRGRDRGLSSTGELFFGEGSRLTVL.

This chain joins TRBV4-1 and TRBJ1-2; no firm D call. Trimming stripped 2 bases from V and 5 bases from J, with 15 bases between. The CDR3 is made up of 15 amino acids. The germline CDR1 and CDR2 sequences are MGHRA and YSYEKL. The chain's CDR3 is CASSQPSGPPYGYTF. The CDR3 DNA reads as TGCGCCAGCAGCCAACCGAGCGGCCCCCCTTATGGCTACACCTTC.

Notes on this clone: With a much larger clone just one base away, this may be a read error. V and J are TRBV6-2 or TRBV6-3 and TRBJ2-2; 7 nucleotides line up with TRBD2. Germline loops: CDR1 MNHEY, CDR2 SVGEGT. This CDR3 is built from 16 residues. V was pared by 6 bases and J by 2 bases, with 9 bases of the junction left unmatched. Here the CDR3 reads CASSYLAVTNTGELFF. In nucleotides, the CDR3 is TGTGCCAGCAGCTACCTAGCGGTTACTAACACCGGGGAGCTGTTTTTT.

V gene TRBV12-3 or TRBV12-4 combines with J gene TRBJ1-6; D unclear. The CDR3 is 14 amino acids. V was trimmed by 10 bases and J by 0 bases, leaving 10 bases between them. The CDR3 sequence is CATRSSSYNSPLHF. The CDR3 DNA follows: TGTGCCACTCGGTCGAGCTCCTATAATTCACCCCTCCACTTT.